The clone carrying this T cell receptor beta chain showed up just once. In the authors' methods: Quantification of nucleated cells was approximated via reference gene primer amplification. Sequenced by immunoSEQ multiplex PCR; TCRdb stores in-frame clones only, minus some. The V and J calls and clone size were taken over from that table, and D and trimming were inferred from the DNA. The table has roughly 40,000 clones, roughly 90% seen once; the top ten hold 5.5% to 7.5%. Germline-derived CDR1 and CDR2 are SGDLS and YYNGEE. The CDR3 totals 18 residues. With V trimmed by 0 bases and J by 5 bases, 10 bases remained unmatched. This sample is drawn from a study of blood T cell repertoires in COVID-19. Study details: COVID-19 samples from acute and convalescent phases originated in the United States, Italy and Spain. In each case, the material was cDNA or gDNA derived from T cells, B-cell-depleted T cells, or PBMCs.

The chain employs TRBV9 and TRBJ2-1; the match to TRBD1 covers 11 bases. Material for sequencing was peripheral blood. The clonotype comes from a human donor in a cohort sampled during active COVID-19. The CDR3 sequence is CASSVGGRGTGGDNEQFF. CDR3 nucleotide sequence: TGTGCCAGCAGCGTAGGAGGCCGCGGGACAGGGGGGGACAATGAGCAGTTCTTC. Together with reference TRBV9 and TRBJ2-1, the CDR3 gives the full variable domain: DSGVTQTPKHLITATGQRVTLRCSPRSGDLSVYWYQQSLDQGLQFLIQYYNGEERAKGNILERFSAQQFPDLHSELNLSSLELGDSALYFCASSVGGRGTGGDNEQFFGPGTRLTVL.